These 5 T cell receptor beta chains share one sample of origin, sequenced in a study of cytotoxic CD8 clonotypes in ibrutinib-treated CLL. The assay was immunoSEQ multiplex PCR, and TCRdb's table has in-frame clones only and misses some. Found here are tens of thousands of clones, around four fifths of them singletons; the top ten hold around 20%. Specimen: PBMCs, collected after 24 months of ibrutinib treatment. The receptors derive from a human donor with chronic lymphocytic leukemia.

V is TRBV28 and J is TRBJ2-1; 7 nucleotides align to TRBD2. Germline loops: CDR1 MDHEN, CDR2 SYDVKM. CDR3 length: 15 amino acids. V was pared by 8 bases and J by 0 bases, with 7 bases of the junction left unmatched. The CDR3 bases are TGTGCCAGCGAGAGCGGGGCACTCTCCTACAATGAGCAGTTCTTC. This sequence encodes CASESGALSYNEQFF. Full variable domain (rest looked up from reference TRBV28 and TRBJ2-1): DVKVTQSSRYLVKRTGEKVFLECVQDMDHENMFWYRQDPGLGLRLIYFSYDVKMKEKGDIPEGYSVSREKKERFSLILESASTNQTSMYLCASESGALSYNEQFFGPGTRLTVL.

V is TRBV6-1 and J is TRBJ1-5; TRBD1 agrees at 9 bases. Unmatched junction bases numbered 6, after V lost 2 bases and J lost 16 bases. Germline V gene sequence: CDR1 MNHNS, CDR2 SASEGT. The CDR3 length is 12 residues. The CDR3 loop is CASSELTGGQHF. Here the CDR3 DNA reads TGTGCCAGCAGTGAATTGACAGGGGGACAACATTTT.

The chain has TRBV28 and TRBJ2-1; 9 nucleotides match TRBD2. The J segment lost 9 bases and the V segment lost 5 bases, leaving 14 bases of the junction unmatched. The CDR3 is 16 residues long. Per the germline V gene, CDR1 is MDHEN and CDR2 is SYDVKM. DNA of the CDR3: TGTGCCAGCAGTCCATCCTTTGGCGGGAGGGCCACTGAGCAGTTCTTC. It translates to CASSPSFGGRATEQFF.

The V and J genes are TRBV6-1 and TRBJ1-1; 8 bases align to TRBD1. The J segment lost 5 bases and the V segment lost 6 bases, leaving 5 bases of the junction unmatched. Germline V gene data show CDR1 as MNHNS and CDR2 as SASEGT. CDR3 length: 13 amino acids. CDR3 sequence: CASRDRAFTEAFF. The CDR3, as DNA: TGTGCCAGCAGGGACAGGGCCTTTACTGAAGCTTTCTTT.

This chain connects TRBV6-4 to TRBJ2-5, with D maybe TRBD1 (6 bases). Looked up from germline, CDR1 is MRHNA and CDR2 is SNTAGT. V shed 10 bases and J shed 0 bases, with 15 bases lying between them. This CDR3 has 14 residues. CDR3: CATADRRYQETQYF. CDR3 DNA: TGTGCCACTGCAGACAGGCGCTACCAAGAGACCCAGTACTTC.